The rows below give T cell receptor beta chains drawn from one sample of a study of cytomegalovirus exposure and HLA in healthy donors. Sequenced by immunoSEQ multiplex PCR; TCRdb stores in-frame clones only, minus some. The data hold about 120,000 clones, with about 80% observed a single time. The sample taken for sequencing was PBMCs. The receptors here all came from a woman between 40 and 55 years old in good health and CMV-seropositive. CDR3s include the opening cysteine and the closing phenylalanine or tryptophan. D genes are given only for firm matches. Size values are once, few and many counts, or a class for expanded clones, and some rows have none.

CASMREGLTGELFF,TGTGCCAGCATGAGGGAGGGTCTCACCGGGGAGCTGTTTTTT,TRBJ2-2,TRBV27,-,TRBD2
CASSADRSTEAFF,TGTGCCAGCAGCGCCGACAGGTCCACTGAAGCTTTCTTT,TRBJ1-1,TRBV7-3,-,-
CASSRQGSEEKLFF,TGTGCCAGCTCAAGACAGGGGAGTGAGGAAAAACTGTTTTTT,TRBJ1-4,TRBV18,once,TRBD1
CASSESVEGGDTEAFF,TGTGCCAGCAGTGAATCCGTAGAAGGGGGGGACACTGAAGCTTTCTTT,TRBJ1-1,TRBV6-1,-,-
CASSIVSIKGELQETQYF,TGTGCCAGCAGCATAGTCTCCATAAAGGGAGAACTTCAAGAGACCCAGTACTTC,TRBJ2-5,TRBV5-4,-,-
CASSVSHEQFF,TGTGCCAGCAGCGTAAGCCATGAGCAGTTCTTC,TRBJ2-1,TRBV9,-,-
CASSSPTSGGYGYEQYF,TGTGCCAGCAGCTCGCCGACTAGCGGGGGGTATGGCTACGAGCAGTACTTC,TRBJ2-7,TRBV7-8,-,TRBD2
CAFSSAGRYEQYF,TGTGCCTTCTCGTCGGCAGGTAGATACGAGCAGTACTTC,TRBJ2-7,TRBV30,-,-
CATSRRVPGQLFNQPQHF,TGTGCCACCAGCAGACGGGTACCGGGACAACTATTCAATCAGCCCCAGCATTTT,TRBJ1-5,TRBV15,once,-
CASSWKGQGWNTIYF,TGTGCCAGCAGCTGGAAGGGACAGGGTTGGAACACCATATATTTT,TRBJ1-3,TRBV11-2,few,TRBD1
CASSISHRVAFMEPQHF,TGTGCCAGTAGTATATCCCACAGGGTAGCATTTATGGAGCCCCAGCATTTT,TRBJ1-5,TRBV19,once,-
CASSKQGLNSPLHF,TGTGCCAGTAGTAAACAGGGTCTAAATTCACCCCTCCACTTT,TRBJ1-6,TRBV19,once,-
CASTRTGLGTGELFF,TGTGCCAGCACCCGGACAGGGTTGGGCACCGGGGAGCTGTTTTTT,TRBJ2-2,TRBV6-5,-,TRBD1
CSVMDSGSGDNEQFF,TGCAGCGTCATGGATAGCGGGAGCGGGGACAATGAGCAGTTCTTC,TRBJ2-1,TRBV29-1,few,TRBD2
CAISESEGNTIYF,TGTGCCATCAGTGAGTCTGAGGGAAACACCATATATTTT,TRBJ1-3,TRBV10-3,-,-
CASSVAGGGTDTQYF,TGTGCCAGCAGCGTAGCCGGGGGGGGCACAGATACGCAGTATTTT,TRBJ2-3,TRBV9,-,TRBD2
CASSAGTAGYGYTF,TGTGCCAGCAGTGCTGGGACAGCCGGCTATGGCTACACCTTC,TRBJ1-2,TRBV2,once,TRBD1
CASSLQGSANYGYTF,TGTGCCAGCAGCTTACAGGGCAGCGCTAACTATGGCTACACCTTC,TRBJ1-2,TRBV5-5,few,-
CASQRQGTGGYTF,TGTGCCAGCCAAAGACAGGGGACTGGTGGCTACACCTTC,TRBJ1-2,TRBV2,-,TRBD1
CAWSVPDREFSPLHF,TGTGCCTGGAGTGTACCCGACAGGGAATTTTCACCCCTCCACTTT,TRBJ1-6,TRBV30,once,TRBD1
CSALLAGGSYEQYF,TGCAGCGCCTTACTAGCGGGAGGCTCCTACGAGCAGTACTTC,TRBJ2-7,TRBV29-1,-,TRBD2
CASSFSGVVAAALTSSYEQYF,TGTGCCAGCAGCTTCTCGGGGGTAGTAGCGGCCGCTTTAACCAGCTCCTACGAGCAGTACTTC,TRBJ2-7,TRBV13,few,-
CASSFRASRQGALDTQYF,TGTGCCAGCAGTTTTAGGGCGAGCCGGCAGGGGGCTCTGGATACGCAGTATTTT,TRBJ2-3,TRBV27,-,TRBD1
CASSREGGLGQPQHF,TGCGCCAGCAGCCGGGAGGGGGGTTTGGGTCAGCCCCAGCATTTT,TRBJ1-5,TRBV5-1,-,-
CASSQSPPGRAGDYGYTF,TGTGCCAGCAGCCAATCCCCCCCAGGCAGGGCGGGGGACTATGGCTACACCTTC,TRBJ1-2,TRBV4-2,-,-
CASRRTGNQPQHF,TGTGCCAGTAGAAGGACGGGGAATCAGCCCCAGCATTTT,TRBJ1-5,TRBV19,-,-
CASSQEQGVEGQGFEAFF,TGCGCCAGCAGCCAAGAACAAGGGGTCGAGGGGCAGGGGTTTGAAGCTTTCTTT,TRBJ1-1,TRBV4-1,-,-
CASSQDPGLGSETQYF,TGCGCCAGCAGCCAAGATCCCGGACTAGGATCTGAGACCCAGTACTTC,TRBJ2-5,TRBV4-1,-,TRBD2
CASSLWDGRTEAFF,TGTGCCAGCAGCTTGTGGGACGGGAGGACTGAAGCTTTCTTT,TRBJ1-1,TRBV7-9,-,-
CASSRPGTSGTYEQYF,TGTGCCAGCAGTCGTCCCGGGACTAGCGGAACCTACGAGCAGTACTTC,TRBJ2-7,TRBV11-1,-,TRBD2
CASSQGLAGVADTQYF,TGTGCCAGCAGCCAGGGACTAGCGGGAGTTGCAGATACGCAGTATTTT,TRBJ2-3,TRBV4-2,-,TRBD2
CSVLSGAGNTEAFF,TGCAGCGTCCTCAGTGGGGCTGGAAACACTGAAGCTTTCTTT,TRBJ1-1,TRBV29-1,few,-
CASSHETTGAWGYTF,TGTGCCAGCAGCCACGAGACTACAGGGGCTTGGGGCTACACCTTC,TRBJ1-2,TRBV9,-,TRBD1
CASSVGGQLYNEQFF,TGTGCCAGCAGCGTAGGTGGACAGCTATACAATGAGCAGTTCTTC,TRBJ2-1,TRBV9,-,-
CASTRDSSRMGGYTF,TGCGCCAGCACCCGGGACAGCTCCAGGATGGGGGGCTACACCTTC,TRBJ1-2,TRBV5-1,-,TRBD1
CASSPRQETQYF,TGTGCCAGCAGCCCCCGACAGGAGACGCAGTATTTT,TRBJ2-3,TRBV7-9,-,-
CSDRRGNGYTF,TGCAGTGACAGGCGGGGGAATGGCTACACCTTC,TRBJ1-2,TRBV20-1,-,-
CASTQGQNSNQPQHF,TGTGCCAGCACGCAGGGACAGAATAGCAATCAGCCCCAGCATTTT,TRBJ1-5,TRBV18,-,TRBD1
CASSQDRLAEETQYF,TGCGCCAGCAGCCAAGACAGACTAGCTGAGGAGACCCAGTACTTC,TRBJ2-5,TRBV4-1,-,TRBD2
CASSLGTGSRETQYF,TGTGCCAGCAGCTTGGGGACAGGGTCTCGTGAGACCCAGTACTTC,TRBJ2-5,TRBV5-4,-,TRBD1
CASSYSRTGELFF,TGTGCCAGCAGTTACTCGAGGACCGGGGAGCTGTTTTTT,TRBJ2-2,TRBV6-5,-,-
CASSPDIGGQGRSPLHF,TGTGCCAGCAGCCCGGACATAGGCGGACAGGGAAGATCACCCCTCCACTTT,TRBJ1-6,TRBV9,-,TRBD1
CAWATVFSGYQETQYF,TGTGCCTGGGCTACCGTTTTTAGCGGTTACCAAGAGACCCAGTACTTC,TRBJ2-5,TRBV30,-,-
CASSLLAGGRTDTQYF,TGTGCCAGCAGCTTGCTAGCGGGAGGAAGGACAGATACGCAGTATTTT,TRBJ2-3,TRBV5-4,few,TRBD2
CATECCVPHLTGWRDEAFF,TGTGCCACCGAGTGTTGCGTCCCTCATTTAACGGGGTGGAGGGATGAAGCTTTCTTT,TRBJ1-1,TRBV30,-,-
CASSPATGGMHGYTF,TGTGCCAGCTCACCCGCGACAGGGGGGATGCATGGCTACACCTTC,TRBJ1-2,TRBV18,-,TRBD1
CASGLAEESETQYF,TGTGCCTCGGGGTTAGCGGAAGAGAGTGAGACCCAGTACTTC,TRBJ2-5,TRBV30,-,-
CASSRTSRHTGELFF,TGTGCCAGCAGCCGGACTAGCAGACACACCGGGGAGCTGTTTTTT,TRBJ2-2,TRBV7-6,-,TRBD2
CASSTRGGEPQHF,TGTGCCAGTAGCACCCGGGGTGGGGAGCCCCAGCATTTT,TRBJ1-5,TRBV19,-,-
CASSLWLAGKGQYF,TGTGCCAGCAGCTTATGGCTAGCGGGGAAGGGGCAGTACTTC,TRBJ2-7,TRBV7-2,-,TRBD2
CASSPQRTGENQPQHF,TGTGCCAGCAGCCCCCAGAGGACAGGGGAGAATCAGCCCCAGCATTTT,TRBJ1-5,TRBV7-8,-,TRBD1
CASSVTPGQEVYGYTF,TGTGCCAGCAGCGTCACACCGGGACAGGAGGTCTATGGCTACACCTTC,TRBJ1-2,TRBV9,-,TRBD1
CASSDSTRGSGEKLFF,TGTGCCAGCAGTGACTCGACGCGGGGCAGTGGTGAAAAACTGTTTTTT,TRBJ1-4,TRBV6-4,-,-
CASTSTWGHGPNREFYGYTF,TGCGCCAGCACCTCCACCTGGGGGCACGGGCCGAACAGGGAGTTCTATGGCTACACCTTC,TRBJ1-2,TRBV5-1,-,-